The clone carrying this TCR beta chain was counted ten times or more. The antigen is unknown. This sample is part of a study of early T cells in non-severe SARS-CoV-2 infection. For the study at large: The study sequenced bulk RNA from unsorted whole blood, with chains unpaired. Findings and caveats of the study: VDJdb-based matching was biased toward anti-spike CD8 responses and missed private and CD4 specificities.

The germline V gene has CDR1 DFQATT and CDR2 SNEGSKA (reference sequence). V shed 1 base, J shed 6 bases, and the junction held 4 bases outside the gene matches. The CDR3 runs to 14 residues. The TCR library protocol was used to attach unique molecular identifiers. These identifiers were attached to individual cDNA molecules. Using its own MiXCR run on the 5' RACE reads, TCRdb lists one record per CDR3 protein. Among tens of thousands of distinct CDR3 sequences, roughly 6.3% were seen once, and the ten largest hold 5% to 6.5%. This clonotype was sampled from an adult who was a healthcare worker with PCR-confirmed SARS-CoV-2 infection or an uninfected control (not recorded which). The specimen sequenced was whole blood. This chain connects TRBV20-1 to TRBJ2-1; the match to TRBD1 covers 9 bases. The CDR3 DNA follows: TGCAGTGCTAGAGGGGGACAGGGAATCAATGAGCAGTTCTTC. This codes for CSARGGQGINEQFF.